A selection of T cell receptor beta chains follows, all from one sample in a study of metastatic and nonmetastatic thyroid tumors. From the PCR reads, TCRdb re-called clones with MiXCR. The table shows over 45,000 clones, with around 21% occurring only once. The sequencing sample was made of blood. All receptors come from a male donor with papillary thyroid cancer or a benign thyroid nodule (not recorded which). Some clones in this sample may be carry-over from other donors' samples. Both conserved end residues are part of each CDR3. Fields, in order: clone size, D gene, V gene, CDR3 length, J gene, CDR3 DNA, CDR3 protein. A D gene is named only where the DNA matches it firmly. Not every row has a clone size; where given, it reads once, few, many or a size class.

size: many; D: NA; V: TRBV20-1; length: 13; J: TRBJ1-1; DNA: TGCAGTGCTAGAGTCGGGGGGAACACTGAAGCTTTCTTT; CDR3: CSARVGGNTEAFF
size: many; D: TRBD2; V: TRBV7-2; length: 15; J: TRBJ2-1; DNA: TGTGCCAGCAGCTTACTAGCGGGCTTAGGCGATGAGCAGTTCTTC; CDR3: CASSLLAGLGDEQFF
size: NA; D: NA; V: TRBV19; length: 14; J: TRBJ1-1; DNA: TGTGCCAGTAGTATAGACCTCCGGGACACTGAAGCTTTCTTT; CDR3: CASSIDLRDTEAFF
size: many; D: TRBD1; V: TRBV14; length: 16; J: TRBJ1-4; DNA: TGTGCCAGCAGCCAACTTGGACAGGGGAAGGAAGGAAAACTGTTTTTT; CDR3: CASSQLGQGKEGKLFF
size: many; D: NA; V: TRBV11-3; length: 14; J: TRBJ2-2; DNA: TGTGCCAGCAGACCGGGGGGCCCAACCGGGGAGCTGTTTTTT; CDR3: CASRPGGPTGELFF
size: NA; D: NA; V: TRBV19; length: 14; J: TRBJ2-3; DNA: TGTGCCAGTAATTACGTTATTTACACAGATACGCAGTATTTT; CDR3: CASNYVIYTDTQYF
size: medium-sized; D: TRBD2; V: TRBV6-4; length: 15; J: TRBJ2-1; DNA: TGTGCCAGCAGTGAGGGACTAGCGGGAGGCAATGAGCAGTTCTTC; CDR3: CASSEGLAGGNEQFF
size: few; D: NA; V: TRBV28; length: 17; J: TRBJ1-5; DNA: TGTGCCAGCAGCGGAGGGGCGGGCGTAATTAGCAATCAGCCCCAGCATTTT; CDR3: CASSGGAGVISNQPQHF
size: NA; D: NA; V: TRBV5-1; length: 13; J: TRBJ1-1; DNA: TGCGCCAGCAGTCCCCCGGACAGTAGGGTGGCTTTCTTT; CDR3: CASSPPDSRVAFF
size: many; D: TRBD1; V: TRBV5-4; length: 14; J: TRBJ1-4; DNA: TGTGCCAGCAGCGAGACAGGGACTAATGAAAAACTGTTTTTT; CDR3: CASSETGTNEKLFF
size: NA; D: TRBD2; V: TRBV24-1; length: 18; J: TRBJ2-1; DNA: TGTGCCACCAGTGATATCGGCGGGGGGACTAGCGGATACAATGAGCAGTTCTTC; CDR3: CATSDIGGGTSGYNEQFF
size: NA; D: TRBD1; V: TRBV19; length: 16; J: TRBJ2-1; DNA: TGTGCCAGTAGTCCGGGGACAGGGGTCACCTACAATGAGCAGTTCTTC; CDR3: CASSPGTGVTYNEQFF
size: NA; D: NA; V: TRBV9; length: 14; J: TRBJ1-5; DNA: TGTGCCAGCAGCCGCCTCGGGTGCAATCAGCCCCAGCATTTT; CDR3: CASSRLGCNQPQHF
size: few; D: NA; V: TRBV28; length: 14; J: TRBJ1-1; DNA: TGTGCCAGCAGCCCGTGGACCGCTAACACTGAAGCTTTCTTT; CDR3: CASSPWTANTEAFF
size: NA; D: TRBD2; V: TRBV20-1; length: 15; J: TRBJ2-7; DNA: TGCAGTTCTAGTCGACAGGGGCTAGCGGGAGTAGAGCAGTACTTC; CDR3: CSSSRQGLAGVEQYF
size: many; D: TRBD1; V: TRBV20-1; length: 16; J: TRBJ1-2; DNA: TGCAGTGCTAGGGGTAGACAGGGAAGGTTTAACTATGGCTACACCTTC; CDR3: CSARGRQGRFNYGYTF
size: many; D: NA; V: TRBV10-3; length: 15; J: TRBJ2-3; DNA: TGTGCCATCAGTGGTGGGGGGAGAAAGGCAGATACGCAGTATTTT; CDR3: CAISGGGRKADTQYF
size: many; D: NA; V: TRBV5-1; length: 11; J: TRBJ2-7; DNA: TGCGCCAGCGGCGGGGGCTCCGAGCAGTACTTC; CDR3: CASGGGSEQYF
size: few; D: TRBD1; V: TRBV6-1; length: 15; J: TRBJ1-1; DNA: TGTGCCAGCAGAGACAGGGTCTTAGTAGACACTGAAGCTTTCTTT; CDR3: CASRDRVLVDTEAFF
size: NA; D: NA; V: TRBV11-2; length: 14; J: TRBJ2-7; DNA: TGTGCTATCAGCTTGGGCCGAGGGTTTGACGAGCAGTACTTC; CDR3: CAISLGRGFDEQYF
size: few; D: TRBD1; V: TRBV4-1; length: 14; J: TRBJ1-2; DNA: TGCGCCAGCAGCCAAGGAACAGGGGTCTATGGCTACACCTTC; CDR3: CASSQGTGVYGYTF
size: many; D: TRBD1; V: TRBV29-1; length: 13; J: TRBJ2-1; DNA: TGCAGCGCCGCGGACAGGGATTACAATGAGCAGTTCTTC; CDR3: CSAADRDYNEQFF
size: many; D: TRBD1; V: TRBV19; length: 15; J: TRBJ2-7; DNA: TGTGCCAGTAGTGCAGGGACAGGGGGCGCCGACGAGCAGTACTTC; CDR3: CASSAGTGGADEQYF
size: many; D: NA; V: TRBV20-1; length: 15; J: TRBJ1-2; DNA: TGCAGTGGCGTGGACGGCGAGTCCCCTAACTATGGCTACACCTTC; CDR3: CSGVDGESPNYGYTF
size: NA; D: NA; V: TRBV6-1; length: 15; J: TRBJ1-1; DNA: TGTGCCAGCGGAAACACCGGACGTCAGAACACTGAAGCTTTCTTT; CDR3: CASGNTGRQNTEAFF
size: many; D: NA; V: TRBV28; length: 12; J: TRBJ2-1; DNA: TGTGCCAGCAGTTTAGAAACCATCTCACAGTTCTTC; CDR3: CASSLETISQFF